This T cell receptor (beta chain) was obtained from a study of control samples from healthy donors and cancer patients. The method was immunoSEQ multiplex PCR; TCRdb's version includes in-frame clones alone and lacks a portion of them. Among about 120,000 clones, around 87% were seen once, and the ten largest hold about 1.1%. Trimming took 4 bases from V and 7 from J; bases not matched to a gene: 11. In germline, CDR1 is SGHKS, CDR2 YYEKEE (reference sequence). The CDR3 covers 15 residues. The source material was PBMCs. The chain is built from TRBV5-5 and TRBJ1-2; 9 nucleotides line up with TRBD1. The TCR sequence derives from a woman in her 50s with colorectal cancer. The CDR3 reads CASSREQGAQSGYTF. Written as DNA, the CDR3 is TGTGCCAGCAGCCGAGAACAGGGGGCGCAGAGTGGCTACACCTTC.